This TCR beta chain derives from a study of beta chain features in type 1 diabetes. Study-wide findings and caveats: Shortening that was moderate but significant affected the TCRB CDR3s of Type 1 diabetes patients in all four CD4+ subsets. Whatever favoring of shorter templates PCR might show would apply equally to patients and controls.

This clone was picked up a small number of times. The antigen remains undetermined. CDR1 SGHVS and CDR2 FQNEAQ come from the germline V gene. Germline trimming cut 5 bases from V and 5 bases from J; bases unmatched to any gene: 2. This CDR3 is built from 13 residues. Expressed TCRB transcripts were sequenced because the entire RNA isolate underwent reverse transcription. Clones were sequenced by immunoSEQ multiplex PCR, and TCRdb holds only the in-frame ones, with some missing. The sample comprises over 300,000 clones, around 7.6% of which are singletons, and 0.44% rests with the top ten. This clonotype originated in a woman aged 18-29 years in good health. This chain links TRBV7-8 with TRBJ1-4; 7 bases are a match to TRBD1. Sample: central memory CD4+ T cells from blood. CDR3 nucleotide sequence: TGTGCCAGCAGCCCGACAGGGAATGAAAAACTGTTTTTT. It specifies CASSPTGNEKLFF.